Sequencing of this T cell receptor beta chain was carried out in a study of identical twins (dated by TCRdb to about 2016). Regarding the research as a whole: TCR alpha and beta repertoires from monozygotic twins, unrelated adults of various ages and cord blood were deep-sequenced to test whether fetal clonotypes persist. To rule out contamination, the twin experiments were replicated at different times with different library preparation protocols. General conclusions and limits of the study: Abundant cord blood beta clonotypes carried fewer insertions; young adult naive repertoires showed a weaker similar trend, while memory repertoires showed none. Conclusions relied on cross-sectional statistical analysis, since the same donors could not be followed over many years. Invariant T cells such as MAIT and iNKT could partly confound zero-insertion analyses, though diverse VJ usage argued against this for most clonotypes. In monozygotic twins, recombination models systematically underestimated out-of-frame TCR alpha sharing, but the models matched the sharing seen between unrelated individuals. Compared with coincidental sharing between unrelated individuals, out-of-frame TCR alpha sequences shared between twins had an excess of sequences with low generation probability. In beta out-of-frame sequences, excess twin sharing was weaker, because having fewer shared sequences lowered the signal-to-noise ratio.

The library was obtained by 5' RACE. TCRdb records Illumina HiSeq 2000 as the sequencer. Template switching introduced a universal primer binding site; the final cDNA contained a unique molecular identifier, enabling accurate counting of TCR cDNA molecules. First-strand cDNA for TCR alpha and beta chains was synthesized from specific primers in the conserved constant-segment region. To control for contamination, each cDNA library was double barcoded with a SMART-Mk sample barcode plus Illumina barcodes. TruSeq adapter sequences along with Illumina sample barcodes were introduced in two successive PCR steps. Sequencing of the TCR alpha and beta cDNA libraries was done on the Illumina HiSeq platform using custom primers. Per the original workflow: MiGEC was used to process raw reads and extract unique molecular identifiers, and MiXCR was used to find CDR3 positions. Recombination models were inferred per individual with the repgenHMM and IGoR tools using an EM algorithm. The tcR package in R was used for shared clonotype analysis, with sharing normalized by the product of cloneset sizes. To study raw recombination free of thymic and clonal selection effects, out-of-frame nonproductive sequences were analyzed. Through fastp at Q25 and MiXCR, TCRdb rebuilt clones from the public reads, retaining in-frame beta chains. Entries are consolidated by CDR3 protein sequence, retaining the most common genes and DNA. TCRdb assigned the V and J calls; the authors' analysis was not used. The sample contains over 500,000 distinct CDR3 sequences, around 20% of them found a single time. The ten largest account for 0.8% to 1% of the sample.

As concerns this clonotype: It lacks a known antigen. Base-call qualities are not available, and no considerably larger clone is one nucleotide away.

For CDR1 and CDR2, the germline V gene (reference sequence) lists PRHDT and FYEKMQ. Including the terminal cysteine and phenylalanine, the CDR3 comprises 17 residues. CDR3 DNA only is kept here, 51 bases in frame from base 1. Trimming accounts for 5 bases at V and 5 bases at J, while the number of junction bases matched to no gene is 11. Every donor in the study was a healthy Caucasian. The twin cohort comprised three pairs of female monozygotic twins, all aged about 18 to 30 years. CD4+ and CD8+ T cell populations were isolated with positive isolation kits from Invitrogen. This same sample was also taken into another study, of T cells expressing NK-cell markers. The second investigation adds: Three sorted T-cell subsets (CD3+CD56+NKG2C+, CD3+CD56+NKG2C- and CD3+CD56-NKG2C+) from fewer than 10 donors had their TCR beta-chain repertoires profiled. Among the eight sequenced donors, only one was HCMV-seronegative, while the other seven were HCMV-seropositive. To restrict sorting to alphabetaTCR-expressing T cells, an anti-gammadeltaTCR antibody was added in several experiments. In six donors, the dominant CD3+CD56+NKG2C+ clonotypes ranked among the top 10 CD8+ clonotypes, making up about 1.0-8% of CD8+ T cells. Those dominant clonotypes were again the most abundant among CD3+CD56-NKG2C+ cells in several donors, at roughly 28.3-65%. Whether the expanded NKG2C-expressing T cell clones were specific for HCMV antigens remained unclear. The eight sequenced donors were randomly selected healthy volunteers, three men and five women. To determine HCMV serostatus, a commercial ELISA kit was used to detect HCMV-specific IgG in serum. MIGEC was used to demultiplex reads and group the reads by UMI, and MiTCR was used to assemble and quantify clonotypes. Only TCR cDNA sequences supported by at least two reads were kept to exclude erroneous sequences. The tcR package was used for downstream repertoire analysis, with clonotypes matched between fractions based on CDR3 nucleotide sequence plus V segment. VDJmatch was used to annotate antigen specificity against VDJdb, with one amino acid substitution allowed in CDR3.

The sequenced sample was CD4+ T cells sorted from blood. Recombination linked TRBV13 to TRBJ2-1, with 11 bases aligning to TRBD2. The receptor comes from a woman under 30 in good health. This receptor has the CDR3 CASSHPPLAGGHNEQFF. The DNA reads TGTGCCAGCAGCCATCCGCCTCTAGCGGGGGGCCACAATGAGCAGTTCTTC.